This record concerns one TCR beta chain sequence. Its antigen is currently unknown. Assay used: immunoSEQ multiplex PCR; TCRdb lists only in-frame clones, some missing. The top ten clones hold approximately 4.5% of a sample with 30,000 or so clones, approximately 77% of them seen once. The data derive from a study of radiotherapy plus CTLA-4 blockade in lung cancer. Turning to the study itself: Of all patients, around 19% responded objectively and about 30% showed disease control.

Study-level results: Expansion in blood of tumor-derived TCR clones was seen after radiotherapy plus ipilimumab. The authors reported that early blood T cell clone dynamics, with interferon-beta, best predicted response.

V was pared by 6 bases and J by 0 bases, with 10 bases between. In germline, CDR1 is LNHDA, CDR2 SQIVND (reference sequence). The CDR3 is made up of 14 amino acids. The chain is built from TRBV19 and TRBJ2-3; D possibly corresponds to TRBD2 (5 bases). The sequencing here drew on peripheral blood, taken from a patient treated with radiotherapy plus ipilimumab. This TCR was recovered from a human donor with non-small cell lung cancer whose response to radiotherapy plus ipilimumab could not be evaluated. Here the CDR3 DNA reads TGTGCCAGTAGGTTTGAGGGCAGCACAGATACGCAGTATTTT. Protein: CASRFEGSTDTQYF.